The text below deals with one T cell receptor beta chain. As yet, its antigen is unknown. The data were produced by immunoSEQ multiplex PCR, yet TCRdb's version contains in-frame clones alone and is incomplete. The table includes around 340,000 clones, approximately 90% detected once. This sample stems from a study of Ad26.COV2.S vaccination and SARS-CoV-2 variants. Study in general: Donor got 5x10^10 or 1x10^11 viral particles of Ad26.COV2.S.

Treatment denoted: 15 to 20 received Ad26.COV2.S at low or high dose, single or two shots; 5 received placebo; per-sample allocation not given. The study sampled participants on day 63 after the first vaccine or placebo injection. An adult of 18-55 years in Boston served as donor. SARS-CoV-2 spike from the Wuhan strain was encoded by the vaccine, an Ad26 vector. This CDR3 has 16 amino acids. V shed 6 bases and J 8 bases; nucleotides not matched to a gene: 16. In germline, CDR1 is MDHEN, CDR2 SYDVKM. Overall study findings and caveats: For non-spike TCRs, breadth in vaccine recipients resembled that in placebo recipients.

Sequenced here: peripheral blood, sampled in a trial of Ad26.COV2.S vaccine versus placebo. This chain joins TRBV28 and TRBJ2-1; 7 bases agree with TRBD1. The TCR comes from a person aged 18-65 years who received the Ad26.COV2.S COVID-19 vaccine or a placebo. The CDR3 DNA is TGTGCCAGCAGGGGGGTAGGCAAAGACAGGGCCTATGAGCAGTTCTTC. It specifies CASRGVGKDRAYEQFF. The full variable domain, completed using reference TRBV28 and TRBJ2-1, is DVKVTQSSRYLVKRTGEKVFLECVQDMDHENMFWYRQDPGLGLRLIYFSYDVKMKEKGDIPEGYSVSREKKERFSLILESASTNQTSMYLCASRGVGKDRAYEQFFGPGTRLTVL.